This T cell receptor (beta chain) appears in the sequencing data of a study of T cells in Graves' hyperthyroidism and ophthalmopathy. Background on the study: Any treatment followed the collection of peripheral blood at initial diagnosis. Study outcomes and limitations: Expanded thyroid clonotypes (above 0.001) were mostly also found in blood.

The germline V and J ends were trimmed by 2 bases and 1 base, with 14 bases remaining between them. The CDR3 is 16 amino acids. Germline assignment: CDR1 MNHEY and CDR2 SVGEGT. A NOSPECS grade of at least 4, a Clinical Activity Score of at least 3 and duration under 3 months were recorded in ophthalmopathy patients. Authors of the study amplified TCR beta CDR3 regions from RNA transcripts. The HTBI primer set served for first-round RT-PCR of the TCR CDR3. TCRdb itself ran the multiplex PCR reads through MiXCR, one entry per CDR3 protein. The top ten clones hold over 45% of a sample with approximately 530,000 distinct CDR3 sequences, nearly 20% of them seen once. This clonotype was counted many times. The antigen remains undetermined.

The chain carries TRBV6-2 or TRBV6-3 and TRBJ1-1, with D tentatively TRBD1 (5 bases). This sequence was found in a middle-aged man with Graves' ophthalmopathy. Sequenced input: blood. CDR3 loop: CASSYGGSDENTEAFF. CDR3 DNA sequence: TGTGCCAGCAGTTACGGGGGGTCGGACGAGAACACTGAAGCTTTCTTT.